This T cell receptor beta chain was profiled in a study of cytomegalovirus exposure and HLA in healthy donors. The method was immunoSEQ multiplex PCR; TCRdb's version includes in-frame clones alone and lacks a portion of them. The sample yields around 300,000 clones, roughly 85% seen once. CDR3 length: 14 residues. Germline assignment: CDR1 SNHLY and CDR2 FYNNEI. The J segment lost 3 bases and the V segment lost 6 bases, leaving 8 bases of the junction unmatched. Sequencing used PBMCs. This clonotype originated in a woman aged 18 to 35 in good health and CMV-seronegative. This sequence joins TRBV2 and TRBJ2-7; 7 positions match TRBD2. The CDR3 DNA is TGTGCCAGCAGGCCTGGGACTACTTACTACGAGCAGTACTTC. This sequence encodes CASRPGTTYYEQYF.